These 15 T cell receptor beta chains were all obtained from the same sample, sequenced in a study of T cells after posttransplantation cyclophosphamide (TCRdb year 2016). Receptor libraries were prepared by the immunoSEQ multiplex PCR assay. TCRdb obtained this table from immuneACCESS and retained in-frame rearrangements with V and J assigned. These tables miss some clones; where compared with another copy, unresolved V genes account for less than half of the shortfall, and the remainder is unexplained. This sample holds roughly 10,000 clones; roughly 95% were observed only once. The top ten clones comprise 0.25% to 0.35% of the sample. Sequenced material: naive CD8+ T cells sorted from PBMCs. Every receptor here comes from a man between 25 and 39 years old in good health and a related stem cell transplant donor.

J is TRBJ2-7 and V is TRBV7-8; D call uncertain. The CDR3 has 17 residues. Trimming stripped 0 bases from V and 3 bases from J, with 18 bases between. Germline V gene sequence: CDR1 SGHVS, CDR2 FQNEAQ. CDR3 nucleotide sequence: TGTGCCAGCAGCTTAGCCTCCGCGGAGTTGTATTTCTACGAGCAGTACTTC. It translates to CASSLASAELYFYEQYF.

V gene TRBV27 combines with J gene TRBJ2-3; maybe TRBD1 (5 bases). Germline V gene lookup returns CDR1 MNHEY and CDR2 SMNVEV (reference sequence). The V end lost 7 bases, the J end lost 11 bases, and 13 bases lay between the germline ends. CDR3 length: 11 amino acids. CDR3 protein: CASIDWGRQYF. The DNA for the CDR3 is TGTGCCAGCATCGACTGGGGCCGGCAGTATTTT.

The genes are TRBV5-8 and TRBJ2-3, with 11 bases matching TRBD2. Germline V gene lookup returns CDR1 SGHTS and CDR2 YDEGEE. The CDR3 length is 16 residues. Germline trimming cut 0 bases from V and 6 bases from J; bases unmatched to any gene: 6. The CDR3 DNA follows: TGTGCCAGCAGCTTGGGCCTAGCGGGGGGTCCTGATACGCAGTATTTT. Protein sequence: CASSLGLAGGPDTQYF.

This chain joins TRBV9 and TRBJ2-7; TRBD1 might be the D (5 bases). This CDR3 region has 16 residues. Looked up from germline, CDR1 is SGDLS and CDR2 is YYNGEE. V was clipped by 0 bases and J by 0 bases, with 13 bases between them. The CDR3 loop reads CASSVAGIGASYEQYF. DNA for the CDR3: TGTGCCAGCAGCGTAGCAGGCATAGGGGCCTCCTACGAGCAGTACTTC.

The chain carries TRBV9 and TRBJ2-7; possible D gene TRBD1, 6 bases. The germline CDR1 and CDR2 sequences are SGDLS and YYNGEE. Trimming took off 4 bases at V and 0 bases at J, with 11 bases between the two ends. This CDR3 has 14 amino acids. The CDR3 reads CASSRGQSSYEQYF. The DNA of the CDR3 is TGTGCCAGCAGCCGAGGACAGAGCTCCTACGAGCAGTACTTC.

This chain uses TRBV7-9 with TRBJ1-3; 10 nucleotides line up with TRBD1. CDR3 length equals 19 residues. V lost 6 bases, J lost 0 bases, and 14 bases stayed unmatched. Germline V gene data show CDR1 as SEHNR and CDR2 as FQNEAQ (reference sequence). This chain's CDR3 is CASRDGQGVTGSSGNTIYF. The CDR3 DNA reads TGTGCCAGCAGGGACGGACAGGGGGTAACGGGGAGCTCTGGAAACACCATATATTTT.

The chain is built from TRBV7-2 and TRBJ2-7; tentatively, D is TRBD1 (6 bases). Germline assignment: CDR1 SGHTA and CDR2 FQGNSA. Trimming stripped 5 bases from V and 3 bases from J, with 17 bases between. The length of the CDR3 is 15 residues. The CDR3, as DNA: TGTGCCAGCAGCCCAGTAGTACAGGGCGGCTACGAGCAGTACTTC. This encodes CASSPVVQGGYEQYF.

The rearrangement uses TRBV28 and TRBJ1-5; a weak D match, TRBD1 (6 bases). Trimming took off 2 bases at V and 5 bases at J, with 13 bases between the two ends. The CDR3 covers 15 residues. Per germline, CDR1 MDHEN and CDR2 SYDVKM. CDR3 sequence (DNA): TGTGCCAGCAGTTTAACGGGGGGGGGCTATCAGCCCCAGCATTTT. Translating it yields CASSLTGGGYQPQHF.

This clone appeared once. The gene calls are TRBV10-3 and TRBJ2-5, with 8 positions matching TRBD2. Germline CDR1 ENHRY, CDR2 SYGVKD. The trim removed 2 bases at V and 11 bases at J, leaving 10 bases unmatched. The CDR3 runs to 14 residues. The CDR3 DNA reads TGTGCCATCAGTGAGAACGGGGGGGCGGGGGAGCAGTACTTC. Amino acids: CAISENGGAGEQYF.

V gene TRBV27 combines with J gene TRBJ1-5, with 8 bases that match TRBD1. CDR1 is MNHEY, CDR2 SMNVEV, per germline (reference sequence). Unmatched junction bases numbered 12, after V lost 5 bases and J lost 3 bases. This CDR3 spans 17 amino acids. CDR3 sequence reads: CASSPTDRVGINQPQHF. CDR3 sequence (DNA): TGTGCCAGCAGTCCCACGGACAGGGTGGGGATCAATCAGCCCCAGCATTTT.

In its sample, this clone was seen once. The chain carries TRBV28 and TRBJ2-7, with D possibly matching TRBD1 (6 bases). The V end was cut by 5 bases, the J end by 3 bases, with 14 bases between. CDR1 and CDR2 (germline): MDHEN, SYDVKM. The CDR3 runs to 14 residues. Written as DNA, the CDR3 is TGTGCCAGCAGTGTATTACAGGGATACTACGAGCAGTACTTC. Translated: CASSVLQGYYEQYF.

The chain carries TRBV27 and TRBJ2-7; 11 positions agree with TRBD1. The ends lost 9 bases at V and 5 bases at J; junction bases unmatched: 3. CDR3 length equals 12 residues. In germline, CDR1 is MNHEY, CDR2 SMNVEV (reference sequence). The CDR3 loop reads CASGTGGHEQYF. The CDR3, as DNA: TGTGCCAGTGGGACAGGGGGGCACGAGCAGTACTTC.

The chain employs TRBV5-5 and TRBJ1-5, with 8 bases that match TRBD1. Germline trimming cut 6 bases from V and 6 bases from J; bases unmatched to any gene: 14. Germline-derived CDR1 and CDR2 are SGHKS and YYEKEE (reference sequence). This CDR3 has 16 amino acids. The CDR3 bases are TGTGCCAGCACCCCTGAATGGACAGGGTCAAGTCAGCCCCAGCATTTT. Translating gives CASTPEWTGSSQPQHF.

This clone has a single count. Other DNA sequences in the sample encode the same CDR3. The gene calls are TRBV5-4 and TRBJ2-5; weak D call: TRBD2 (5 bases). Germline assignment: CDR1 SGHNT and CDR2 YYREEE (reference sequence). This CDR3 comprises 15 residues. Trimming pared 2 bases from V and 1 base from J, leaving 12 bases between. CDR3 DNA: TGTGCCAGCAGCTTAGCAGAGGGAACCCAAGAGACCCAGTACTTC. This codes for CASSLAEGTQETQYF.

The chain links TRBV6-5 to TRBJ1-1, with D unclear. The V gene's germline CDR1 is MNHEY and CDR2 SVGAGI. The CDR3 spans 15 residues. V was trimmed by 0 bases and J by 2 bases, leaving 10 bases between them. The CDR3 DNA reads TGTGCCAGCAGTTACTCGAGCACAGCTAACACTGAAGCTTTCTTT. It translates to CASSYSSTANTEAFF.